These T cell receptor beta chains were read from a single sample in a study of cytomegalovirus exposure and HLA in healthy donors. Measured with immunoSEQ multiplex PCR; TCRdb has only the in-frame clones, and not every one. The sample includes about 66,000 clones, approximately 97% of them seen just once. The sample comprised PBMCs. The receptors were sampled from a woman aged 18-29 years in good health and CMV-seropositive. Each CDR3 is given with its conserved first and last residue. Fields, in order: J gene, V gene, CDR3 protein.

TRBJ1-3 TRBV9 CASSVGGSSGNTIYF
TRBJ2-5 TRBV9 CASSTSGTLQETQYF
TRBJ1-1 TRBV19 CASSQDSNTEAFF
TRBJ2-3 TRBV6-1 CASIQGHTTDTQYF
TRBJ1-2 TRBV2 CAVPAFGQSYGYTF
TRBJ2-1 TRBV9 CASSVGYEQFF
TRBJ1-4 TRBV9 CASSSAGTGGRGANEKLFF
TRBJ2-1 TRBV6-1 CASSGPGQGADEQFF
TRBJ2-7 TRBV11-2 CASSTGQGYYEQYF
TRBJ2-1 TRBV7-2 CASSLGGLVGDEQFF
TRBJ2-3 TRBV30 CASVGTSGRQDTQYF
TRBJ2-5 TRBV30 CACPYNGGETQYF
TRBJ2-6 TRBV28 CASSPGQVSGANVLTF
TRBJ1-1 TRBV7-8 CASSLSETGRGTEAFF
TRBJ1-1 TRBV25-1 CASSGKPNTEAFF
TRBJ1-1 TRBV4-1 CASSPSGGRETEAFF
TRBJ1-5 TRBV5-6 CASSARHRGFNQPQHF
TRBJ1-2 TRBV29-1 CSVEVGSDLNYGYTF
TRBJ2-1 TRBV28 CASSPGGSGYNEQFF
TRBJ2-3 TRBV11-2 CASSSSGRETDTQYF
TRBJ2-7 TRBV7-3 CASSQTGREQYF
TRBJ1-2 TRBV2 CASSVYRDNGYTF
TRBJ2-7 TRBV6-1 CASSHRQGAYEQYF
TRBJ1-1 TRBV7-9 CASSPRQGLMNTEAFF
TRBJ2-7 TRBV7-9 CASSEGTYEQYF
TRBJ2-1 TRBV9 CASSSRWGLAVGEQFF
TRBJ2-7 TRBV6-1 CASSAGYEQYF
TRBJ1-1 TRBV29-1 CSTGQGNTEAFF
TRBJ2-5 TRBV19 CASGIDGLAGETQYF
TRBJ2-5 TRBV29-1 CSVETAGLAGSQETQYF
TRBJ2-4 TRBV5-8 CASRQLAGVAKNIQYF
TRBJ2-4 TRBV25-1 CASSGQGGGTKNIQYF
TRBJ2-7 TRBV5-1 CASSLAGQGSEQYF
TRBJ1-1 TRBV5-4 CASSSDRVAEAFF
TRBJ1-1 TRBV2 CASTRLEGTEAFF
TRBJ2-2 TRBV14 CASSQRLARTGELFF
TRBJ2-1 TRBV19 CASSINGGAPNEQFF
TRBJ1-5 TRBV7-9 CASSLGQSLGPQHF
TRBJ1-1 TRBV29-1 CSVDLPSLGQGRAFF
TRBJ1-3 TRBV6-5 CASSLAPLGNTIYF
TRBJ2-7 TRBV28 CASSLSPTYEQYF
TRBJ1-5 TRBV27 CASSRGTAHNQPQHF
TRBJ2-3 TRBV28 CASSSPRGTGTTDTQYF
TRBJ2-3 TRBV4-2 CASSQLSGTDTQYF
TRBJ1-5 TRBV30 CAWSVRVWSNQPQHF
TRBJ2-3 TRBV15 CATSRDGRAGVIQDTQYF
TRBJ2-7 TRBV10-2 CASSEKGLRYEQYF
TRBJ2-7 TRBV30 CAWSPRTSEGYEQYF
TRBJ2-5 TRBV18 CASSPGGQTKETQYF
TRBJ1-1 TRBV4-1 CASRPITGAGNTEAFF
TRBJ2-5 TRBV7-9 CASSSQGQETQYF
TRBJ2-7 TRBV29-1 CSVGGDYEQYF
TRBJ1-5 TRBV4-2 CASSSLQESNQPQHF